This T cell receptor beta chain was recovered during a study of shared clonotypes between healthy human individuals (TCRdb year 2020). Turning to the overall study: The cohort included three men and a couple of women between 18 and 49 years of age. For each donor, CD4 naive and CD4 memory were each given three plates, CD8 naive was given two plates, and CD8 memory was given one plate. To estimate repertoire size and how much clonotypes are shared between individuals, the study performed deep sequencing of blood TCR repertoires from roughly five healthy adults. Libraries were prepared and TCR repertoires were sequenced by different laboratories using diverse techniques, in order to increase sequencing depth and limit assay-specific biases. Per donor, leukapheresis produced somewhere between about 0.9 and 9.5 billion PBMCs. Here is what the overall study found, with its caveats: The small number of donors limited the genetic and exposure-history diversity represented. Pairwise subsampling indicated that sequencing depth was expected to affect the degree of clonotype sharing among donors. Compared with non-shared clonotypes, clonotypes shared by all four sorted-subset donors had higher generation probabilities. Incomplete sequencing was indicated by rarefaction of sorted-subset datasets, despite the large sequencing depth. Naive subsets generally had larger estimated clonotype richness than memory subsets. When a handful of donors were compared, the shared fraction of clonotypes was about 5% for naive CD4, approximately 3.5% for naive CD8, 2.3% for memory CD4, and 0.4% for memory CD8. Sampling was limited to blood, and TCR repertoires in tissue likely differ from TCR repertoires in blood.

In the germline V gene (reference sequence), CDR1 corresponds to SEHNR and CDR2 to FQNEAQ. The V end loses 5 bases and the J end loses 4 bases, and a stretch of 23 bases separates them. From its cysteine to its phenylalanine, the CDR3 spans 17 amino acids. Of all the DNA, just the CDR3 is kept, 51 bases in frame from base 1. With respect to this clone: This clone's antigen is unknown. One base away there is no much larger clone; base qualities are not given.

The donors were healthy, HIV-negative adults with no recently reported acute infections or vaccinations. Every donor was a Caucasian adult residing in Nashville, Tennessee, USA. CD4+ T cells were enriched by magnetic negative selection, after which naive cells were positively selected on CD45RA and the negative fraction was taken as the memory subset. Blood was collected by leukapheresis, and PBMCs were isolated by Ficoll-Histopaque density gradient centrifugation and then cryopreserved in liquid nitrogen vapor phase. Purity and quantity of every magnetically sorted T cell population were checked by analytical flow cytometry. From each sorted fraction, genomic DNA was isolated and quantified by UV absorbance on a Nanodrop 2000c. TCR CDR3 regions were amplified from genomic DNA by multiplex PCR using the deep immunoSEQ assay. Extracted genomic DNA from each cell subset was spread evenly across all wells of several immunoSEQ 96-well plates, with each plate serving as a replicate. Each replicate PCR for sorted subsets received roughly 200 ng genomic DNA, equal to tens of thousands of T cell genomes. The purified libraries were quantified using a Qubit 3.0 fluorometer, sized with a Bioanalyzer 2100, and then quantified again using the KAPA Library Quantification kit. Every immunoSEQ 96-well plate was sequenced on a dedicated single-read 150-cycle Illumina NextSeq 550 flow cell. In the source study's methods: The immunoSEQ output contained only junctional sequences without quality scores, so filtering could not match that applied to full-length reads. To assign V/J genes and CDR3, sequences were annotated against IMGT germline references using PyIR, a Python wrapper for IgBLAST v1.9. Reads with weak V/J assignments (E-value above 1e-6), missing CDR3, stop codons, out-of-frame junctions, or ambiguous translated residues were removed. V3J clonotypes were defined as sequences sharing the same inferred V gene, J gene, and CDR3 amino acid sequence. The percentage overlap between two repertoires was calculated by dividing the number of shared unique clonotypes by the size of the smaller repertoire. Repertoire richness was assessed with RTK rarefaction, the Chao1 estimator, and Recon v2.1 estimates of unobserved clonotypes. Generation probabilities for all TCRbeta clonotypes obtained by the gDNA method from several donors were computed using OLGA. This immuneACCESS table, as held by TCRdb, lists in-frame sequences with V and J called but not all clones. Of the missing ones, under half trace to an unresolved V gene in checked studies; the others have no known cause. V and J calls and clone size are given by that table; D and trimming were obtained from the DNA. The sample includes hundreds of thousands of clones, with about two thirds observed a single time. The top ten clonotypes cover around 1.8% of the sample.

The sample comprised memory CD4+ T cells sorted from blood. The cell subset or site label corresponds to: CD45RA-negative fraction. The sequence derives from a woman in her thirties in good health. The rearrangement joined TRBV7-9 to TRBJ1-1, with TRBD1 perhaps the D gene, on 5 matching bases. The CDR3: CASSPHRDSLSGTEAFF. At the DNA level, the sequence is TGTGCCAGCAGCCCCCACCGGGACTCCCTATCGGGCACTGAAGCTTTCTTT.